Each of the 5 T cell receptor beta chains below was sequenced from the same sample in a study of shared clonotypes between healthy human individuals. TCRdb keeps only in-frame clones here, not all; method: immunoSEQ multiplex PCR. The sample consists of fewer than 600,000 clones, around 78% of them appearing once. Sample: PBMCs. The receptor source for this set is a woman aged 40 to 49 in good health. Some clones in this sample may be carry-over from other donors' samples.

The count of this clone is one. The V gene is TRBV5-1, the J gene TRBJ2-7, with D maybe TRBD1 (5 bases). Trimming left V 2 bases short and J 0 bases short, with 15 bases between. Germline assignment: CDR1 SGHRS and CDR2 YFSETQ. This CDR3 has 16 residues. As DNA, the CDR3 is TGCGCCAGCAGCTTCACCCTAGACAGAAGCTCCTACGAGCAGTACTTC. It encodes CASSFTLDRSSYEQYF.

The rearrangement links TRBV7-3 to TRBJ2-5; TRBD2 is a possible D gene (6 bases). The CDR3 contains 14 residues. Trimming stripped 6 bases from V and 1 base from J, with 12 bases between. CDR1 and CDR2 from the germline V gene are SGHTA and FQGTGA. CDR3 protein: CASSPPAGQETQYF. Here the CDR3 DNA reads TGTGCCAGCAGTCCGCCAGCGGGCCAAGAGACCCAGTACTTC.

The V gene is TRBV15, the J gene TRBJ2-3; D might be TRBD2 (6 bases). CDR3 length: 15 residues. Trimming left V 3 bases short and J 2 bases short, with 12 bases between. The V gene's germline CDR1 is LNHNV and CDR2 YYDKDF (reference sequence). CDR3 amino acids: CATSSGRGVTDTQYF. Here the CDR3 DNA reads TGTGCCACCAGCAGCGGGAGAGGGGTCACAGATACGCAGTATTTT.

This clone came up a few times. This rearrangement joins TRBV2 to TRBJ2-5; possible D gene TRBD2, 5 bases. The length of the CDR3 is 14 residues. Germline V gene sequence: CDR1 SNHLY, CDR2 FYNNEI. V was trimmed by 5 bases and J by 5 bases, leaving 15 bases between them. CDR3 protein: CASSRLYPGETQYF. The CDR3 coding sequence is TGTGCCAGCAGTCGGCTTTACCCGGGGGAGACCCAGTACTTC.

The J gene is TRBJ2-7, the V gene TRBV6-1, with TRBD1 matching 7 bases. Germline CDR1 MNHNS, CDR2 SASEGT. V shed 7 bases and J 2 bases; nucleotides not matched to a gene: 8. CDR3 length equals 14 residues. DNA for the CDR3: TGTGCCAGCAACAGACAGGGAATCCCCTACGAGCAGTACTTC. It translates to CASNRQGIPYEQYF.